Listed here are 27 T cell receptor beta chains from one sample, sequenced in a study of shared clonotypes between healthy human individuals. Naive CD8 cells comprised CD45RO-negative, CCR7-positively selected cells, excluding terminally differentiated effector memory CD45RA+ cells. The repertoire was sequenced with immunoSEQ multiplex PCR; TCRdb's copy has only in-frame clones and lacks some. Of hundreds of thousands of clones in the sample, roughly 96% were seen once. What was sequenced was naive CD8+ T cells sorted from blood. These receptors were obtained from a woman aged 30 to 39 in good health.

The V and J genes are TRBV21-1 and TRBJ2-5; TRBD2 reflects the table's D call only, with no check against the DNA. The better agreement between TRBJ2-7 and the DNA end casts doubt on the J call. TRBV21-1 is designated a pseudogene. This CDR3 is 16 amino acids long. CDR3 sequence reads: CASSAGGGRIFYEQYF. Here the CDR3 DNA reads TGTGCCAGCAGCGCCGGGGGAGGGAGAATTTTCTACGAGCAGTACTTC.

This chain uses TRBV9 with TRBJ2-5; D unresolved. Germline CDR1 is SGDLS and CDR2 is YYNGEE. The CDR3 runs 14 residues. V dropped 0 bases and J dropped 5 bases, with 11 bases sitting between them. CDR3 in DNA: TGTGCCAGCAGCGTAGGAGGTGGGCGTGAGACCCAGTACTTC. Translated, it gives CASSVGGGRETQYF.

This chain joins TRBV13 and TRBJ2-2; TRBD1 matches at 10 bases. CDR3 length equals 15 residues. V shed 3 bases and J 4 bases; nucleotides not matched to a gene: 2. CDR1 PRHDT and CDR2 FYEKMQ come from the germline V gene (reference sequence). As DNA, the CDR3 is TGTGCCAGCAGCTTCGGACAGGGGGTCACCGGGGAGCTGTTTTTT. Its translation is CASSFGQGVTGELFF.

This chain uses TRBV27 with TRBJ1-3; D gene unclear. This CDR3 is 13 amino acids long. Germline V gene data show CDR1 as MNHEY and CDR2 as SMNVEV (reference sequence). The V gene lost 5 bases and the J gene lost 0 bases, with 5 bases spanning the gap. CDR3 in amino acids: CASSTSSGNTIYF. The CDR3, as DNA: TGTGCCAGCAGTACAAGCTCTGGAAACACCATATATTTT.

The rearrangement joins TRBV2 to TRBJ2-5; 12 nucleotides align to TRBD2. The J call could be wrong; TRBJ2-7 is a better fit for the DNA end. The CDR3 covers 14 residues. Germline V gene data show CDR1 as SNHLY and CDR2 as FYNNEI. The DNA for the CDR3 is TGTGCCAGCAGTGGACTAGCGGGAGTGTACGAGCAGTACTTC. Encoded protein: CASSGLAGVYEQYF.

This sequence joins TRBV21-1 and TRBJ2-1; TRBD2 reflects the table's D call only, with no check against the DNA. TRBV21-1 is assigned pseudogene status. The CDR3 length is 16 residues. CDR3 DNA: TGTGCCAGCAGCAAAAGTTCCAGCAGACTATTCAATGAGCAGTTCTTC. Translating gives CASSKSSSRLFNEQFF.

This clone turned up a few times. The gene calls are TRBV19 and TRBJ2-7; 7 bases agree with TRBD2. CDR3 length equals 14 residues. J was trimmed by 4 bases and V by 3 bases; bases with no gene match: 6. In germline, CDR1 is LNHDA, CDR2 SQIVND (reference sequence). CDR3 DNA sequence: TGTGCCAGTAGTATCGGCGGGAGCATGTACGAGCAGTACTTC. As protein: CASSIGGSMYEQYF.

As DNA, the CDR3 is TGTGCCAGCAGTTCAGACAGGGGCTATCAGCCCCAGCATTTT. Translated: CASSSDRGYQPQHF. J is TRBJ1-5 and V is TRBV2, with TRBD1 matching over 8 bases. Germline loops: CDR1 SNHLY, CDR2 FYNNEI. With 5 bases clipped from V and 5 bases from J, the junction kept 5 bases outside the gene matches. There are 14 residues in the CDR3.

This rearrangement joins TRBV5-4 to TRBJ2-7; D uncertain. With 4 bases removed from V and 4 bases from J, the gap between germline ends came to 15 bases. Germline values: CDR1 SGHNT, CDR2 YYREEE (reference sequence). This CDR3 spans 14 amino acids. CDR3 in amino acids: CASSPAGTQYEQYF. The CDR3 nucleotides are TGTGCCAGCAGCCCCGCAGGCACCCAGTACGAGCAGTACTTC. Full variable domain (remainder filled in from reference TRBV5-4 and TRBJ2-7): ETGVTQSPTHLIKTRGQQVTLRCSSQSGHNTVSWYQQALGQGPQFIFQYYREEENGRGNFPPRFSGLQFPNYSSELNVNALELDDSALYLCASSPAGTQYEQYFGPGTRLTVT.

The rearrangement joins TRBV13 to TRBJ2-1; D possibly matches TRBD1 or TRBD2 (5 bases each). Germline-derived CDR1 and CDR2 are PRHDT and FYEKMQ (reference sequence). The CDR3 consists of 14 residues. The V end was cut by 5 bases, the J end by 6 bases, with 14 bases between. The CDR3 bases are TGTGCCAGCAGCCCGGGGACCACATTCAATGAGCAGTTCTTC. Its translation is CASSPGTTFNEQFF.

J is TRBJ2-3 and V is TRBV27, with D possibly being TRBD2 (5 bases). The germline V and J ends were trimmed by 5 bases and 0 bases, with 18 bases remaining between them. Germline V lookup: CDR1 MNHEY, CDR2 SMNVEV (reference sequence). The CDR3 totals 17 residues. The CDR3 loop reads CASSLTAEPSSTDTQYF. The CDR3 nucleotides read TGTGCCAGCAGTCTCACAGCGGAGCCGTCTAGCACAGATACGCAGTATTTT.

Of note for this clone: A junction end diverges from the germline sequence, so it may reflect a read error. At the DNA level, this CDR3 is encoded by other sequences in the same sample as well. V usage is TRBV27 and J usage is TRBJ1-1, with D perhaps TRBD1 (5 bases). Germline loops: CDR1 MNHEY, CDR2 SMNVEV (reference sequence). This CDR3 contains 15 residues. For the CDR3, the DNA is TGTGCCAGCAGTTTATGGGGACCGACGAACACTGAAGCTTTCTTC. This encodes CASSLWGPTNTEAFF.

The V and J genes are TRBV6-6 and TRBJ2-1, with D possibly matching TRBD2 (5 bases). V dropped 2 bases and J dropped 5 bases, with 16 bases sitting between them. CDR1 and CDR2 from the germline V gene are MNHNY and SVGAGI (reference sequence). CDR3 size: 16 residues. The CDR3: CASSYHRLAADNEQFF. Here the CDR3 DNA reads TGTGCCAGCAGTTACCACCGCCTAGCAGCCGACAATGAGCAGTTCTTC.

The V and J genes are TRBV14 and TRBJ2-2; no definite D call. Trimming pared 2 bases from V and 9 bases from J, leaving 16 bases between. Germline V gene data show CDR1 as SGHDN and CDR2 as FVKESK. CDR3 length equals 15 residues. CDR3 in amino acids: CASSQSPLELRELFF. DNA for the CDR3: TGTGCCAGCAGCCAATCCCCCCTTGAGCTACGGGAGCTGTTTTTT. The variable domain in full, completed from reference TRBV14 and TRBJ2-2, reads EAGVTQFPSHSVIEKGQTVTLRCDPISGHDNLYWYRRVMGKEIKFLLHFVKESKQDESGMPNNRFLAERTGGTYSTLKVQPAELEDSGVYFCASSQSPLELRELFFGEGSRLTVL.

V is TRBV7-9 and J is TRBJ2-3; D uncertain. The V end was cut by 1 base, the J end by 0 bases, with 8 bases between. Germline V lookup: CDR1 SEHNR, CDR2 FQNEAQ (reference sequence). The CDR3 has 15 amino acids. The CDR3 loop reads CASSLVPGSTDTQYF. The CDR3 DNA reads as TGTGCCAGCAGCTTAGTACCAGGTAGCACAGATACGCAGTATTTT.

This chain joins TRBV27 and TRBJ2-3; D possibly corresponds to TRBD1 (5 bases). CDR1 and CDR2 from the germline V gene are MNHEY and SMNVEV (reference sequence). Trimming stripped 4 bases from V and 5 bases from J, with 7 bases between. The CDR3 is 12 amino acids. For the CDR3, the DNA is TGTGCCAGCAGTTACGACAGAGATACGCAGTATTTT. This codes for CASSYDRDTQYF.

The CDR3 loop is CASSSGLWGETQYF. CDR3 coding DNA: TGTGCCAGCAGCTCGGGACTCTGGGGGGAGACCCAGTACTTC. The chain has TRBV7-7 and TRBJ2-5; TRBD2 might be the D (6 bases). V lost 4 bases, J lost 5 bases, and 14 bases lay in between. The length of the CDR3 is 14 residues. CDR1 SSHAT and CDR2 FNYEAQ come from the germline V gene (reference sequence).

J is TRBJ1-1 and V is TRBV12-5; no clear D gene. CDR1 and CDR2 (germline): LGHNT, FRNRAP. The V end was cut by 7 bases, the J end by 0 bases, with 9 bases between. CDR3 length: 13 amino acids. As DNA, the CDR3 is TGTGCTAGTGCCGACGCCTTGAACACTGAAGCTTTCTTT. Its translation is CASADALNTEAFF.

V and J are TRBV27 and TRBJ2-7, with 7 positions matching TRBD1. The CDR3 is 15 amino acids. Germline lookup yields CDR1 MNHEY and CDR2 SMNVEV (reference sequence). V lost 2 bases and J lost 0; bases outside the gene matches: 4. This chain's CDR3 is CASSLLGDSSYEQYF. The CDR3 DNA reads TGTGCCAGCAGTTTACTGGGGGACAGCTCCTACGAGCAGTACTTC.

Only a few counts were recorded for this clone. The V and J genes are TRBV4-2 and TRBJ2-7, with 10 bases matching TRBD2. CDR3 length: 16 residues. The V segment lost 1 base and the J segment 2 bases; nucleotides outside the gene matches: 5. Germline V CDR1 and CDR2: LGHNA, YNFKEQ. In DNA, the CDR3 is TGTGCCAGCAGCCAAGGTTCGACTAGCGGGCCCTACGAGCAGTACTTC. This codes for CASSQGSTSGPYEQYF.

The V call is TRBV28, the J call TRBJ2-3; 9 bases are a match to TRBD2. V lost 5 bases and J lost 4; bases outside the gene matches: 13. The CDR3 contains 17 residues. Germline loops: CDR1 MDHEN, CDR2 SYDVKM. The CDR3: CASSLPGSGREADTQYF. The CDR3 DNA follows: TGTGCCAGCAGTCTCCCGGGTAGCGGGAGAGAAGCAGATACGCAGTATTTT.

V is TRBV7-8 and J is TRBJ2-1; 9 bases align to TRBD1. The CDR3 consists of 16 residues. CDR1 and CDR2 (germline): SGHVS, FQNEAQ. V shed 2 bases, J shed 9 bases, and the junction held 11 bases outside the gene matches. The CDR3 spells CASSLRPGQGPPEQFF. CDR3 bases: TGTGCCAGCAGCTTAAGGCCGGGACAGGGCCCTCCTGAGCAGTTCTTC.

This clone occurred once. CDR3 in DNA: TGTGCCAGCAGCTTGTGGGGTGTCACGGTGGTAGCCCGCAATGAGCAGTTCTTC. Translating gives CASSLWGVTVVARNEQFF. The chain uses TRBV7-6 and TRBJ2-1; D is undetermined. The CDR3 spans 18 residues. Trimming stripped 3 bases from V and 6 bases from J, with 24 bases between. Per germline, CDR1 SGHVS and CDR2 FNYEAQ. Using reference TRBV7-6 and TRBJ2-1 for the parts outside the CDR3, the full variable domain is GAGVSQSPRYKVTKRGQDVALRCDPISGHVSLYWYRQALGQGPEFLTYFNYEAQQDKSGLPNDRFSAERPEGSISTLTIQRTEQRDSAMYRCASSLWGVTVVARNEQFFGPGTRLTVL.

Details on this clone: Additional DNA sequences in this sample encode the identical CDR3. The rearrangement links TRBV6-1 to TRBJ2-7; 8 positions match TRBD2. The V and J ends lost 3 bases and 3 bases, in that order; junction bases with no gene match: 1. Germline assignment: CDR1 MNHNS and CDR2 SASEGT. The CDR3 is 13 amino acids. In DNA, the CDR3 is TGTGCCAGCAGTGAGGGACTAGACTACGAGCAGTACTTC. This codes for CASSEGLDYEQYF.

The V gene is TRBV19, the J gene TRBJ1-1; 8 bases align to TRBD1. The CDR3 consists of 15 residues. The V segment lost 3 bases and the J segment 7 bases; nucleotides outside the gene matches: 10. From germline, CDR1 is LNHDA and CDR2 SQIVND (reference sequence). The CDR3 loop is CASSIGQGGTSEAFF. The CDR3 nucleotides read TGTGCCAGTAGTATCGGACAGGGAGGAACAAGTGAAGCTTTCTTT. The whole variable domain, remainder taken from reference TRBV19 and TRBJ1-1, is DGGITQSPKYLFRKEGQNVTLSCEQNLNHDAMYWYRQDPGQGLRLIYYSQIVNDFQKGDIAEGYSVSREKKESFPLTVTSAQKNPTAFYLCASSIGQGGTSEAFFGQGTRLTVV.

Only one count was recorded for this clone. J is TRBJ1-2 and V is TRBV27; D call uncertain. CDR3 length equals 15 residues. Germline CDR1 reads MNHEY; CDR2 reads SMNVEV (reference sequence). V was trimmed by 0 bases and J by 2 bases, leaving 10 bases between them. For the CDR3, the DNA is TGTGCCAGCAGTTTATCCGTGAACGGGAACTATGGCTACACCTTC. Protein sequence: CASSLSVNGNYGYTF.

The gene calls are TRBV13 and TRBJ1-4; the D gene is possibly TRBD1 (5 bases). Trimming removed 3 bases at V and 0 bases at J, with 5 bases between. Germline assignment: CDR1 PRHDT and CDR2 FYEKMQ (reference sequence). This CDR3 is 14 amino acids long. CDR3 in amino acids: CASSLTATNEKLFF. The CDR3 nucleotides read TGTGCCAGCAGCTTGACAGCAACTAATGAAAAACTGTTTTTT.